This T cell receptor (beta chain) was recovered during a study of a mutant IDH1 vaccine in newly diagnosed glioma. Study as a whole: The therapy given earlier, which was standard therapy, consisted of radiotherapy, temozolomide, or both, and most of the patients received both.

Time point noted: week 5, during vaccination. Each dose delivered 300 ug of mutant IDH1 20-mer peptide subcutaneously with imiquimod. With respect to this clone: Its antigen is as yet unknown.

Assay used: immunoSEQ multiplex PCR; TCRdb lists only in-frame clones, some missing. This table holds around 36,000 clones, roughly nine tenths found once. Deletions cut 7 bases from V and 6 bases from J, with 13 bases between. The CDR3 is 13 amino acids. Germline CDR1 is MDHEN and CDR2 is SYDVKM. This sequence originates from a man in his fifties or sixties with glioma. The chain is built from TRBV28 and TRBJ2-1, with no clear D. The source material was PBMCs, sampled from a glioma patient whose treatment included an IDH1 peptide vaccine. The CDR3 DNA is TGTGCCAGCAACACCGGTTCGGGCAATGAGCAGTTCTTC. Encoded protein: CASNTGSGNEQFF.